What follows are 24 T cell receptor beta chains derived from one specimen sequenced in a study of CD8+CD57+ T cells in acquired aplastic anemia. Patients included in sequencing had previously demonstrated CD8+CD57+ cell expansion by flow cytometry. TCR beta VDJ and CDR3 were profiled, and genomic DNA was the template. TCRdb re-derived calls from the reads in MiXCR, one entry per CDR3 protein. Altogether hundreds of thousands of distinct CDR3 sequences are present, about 80% being singletons, with the ten largest covering about two fifths. Sequenced input: sorted CD4+, CD8+, or CD8+CD57+ T cells (not recorded which) from PBMCs. These receptors all come from a human donor with aplastic anemia.

In this sample, this clonotype turned up once. One junction end does not reproduce the germline sequence, and a read error may be involved. The chain joins TRBV9 to TRBJ2-6; 8 nucleotides align to TRBD1. The CDR3 is made up of 16 amino acids. Germline V gene sequence: CDR1 SGDLS, CDR2 YYNGEE. The CDR3 DNA sequence: TGTGCCAGCAGCGGGGGGGACCGCCAGGGGGCCAACATCCTGACTTTC. Translated: CASSGGDRQGANILTF.

V and J are TRBV7-9 and TRBJ2-2, with TRBD2 as a possible D gene (7 bases). V was trimmed by 5 bases and J by 7 bases, leaving 17 bases between them. Germline V gives CDR1 SEHNR, CDR2 FQNEAQ (reference sequence). This CDR3 comprises 15 residues. The CDR3 nucleotides are TGTGCCAGCAGCCCCACGGGGGGCTCCGTCGGGGAGCTGTTTTTT. The encoded protein is CASSPTGGSVGELFF.

This chain links TRBV7-8 with TRBJ2-3; D tentatively reads TRBD1 or TRBD2 (6 bases each). The CDR3 is 13 residues long. Germline CDR1 is SGHVS and CDR2 is FQNEAQ. With 5 bases removed from V and 13 bases from J, the gap between germline ends came to 19 bases. CDR3 nucleotides: TGTGCCAGCAGCGAAGGGGGAGGAGCTAAGAAGTATTTT. Translating gives CASSEGGGAKKYF.

This sequence joins TRBV7-2 and TRBJ2-7, with unresolved D. CDR1 is SGHTA, CDR2 FQGNSA, per germline. This CDR3 has 15 amino acids. The germline V and J ends were trimmed by 3 bases and 3 bases, with 15 bases remaining between them. Here the CDR3 reads CASSLAVWSGYEQYV. CDR3 DNA sequence: TGTGCCAGCAGCTTGGCGGTCTGGAGTGGCTACGAGCAGTACGTC.

Concerning this clonotype: The junction and the germline gene differ at one end; a read error may be behind it. V is TRBV7-8 and J is TRBJ2-3; 7 nucleotides align to TRBD1. The CDR3 is 13 residues long. The germline V gene has CDR1 SGHVS and CDR2 FQNEAQ. In DNA form, the CDR3 reads TGTGCCAGCGGGAAGGGGGCAACAGAAAGCAATAATTTT. It is translated as CASGKGATESNNF.

Details on this clonotype: The CDR3 carries no conserved terminal phenylalanine or tryptophan, so it likely arises from a read error. It is unclear where the CDR3 begins or ends on the DNA, so no DNA is shown, and the CDR3 is as TCRdb lists it. The rearrangement joins TRBV7-9 to TRBJ2-3; the table's D call of TRBD2 was not tested on the DNA. Per germline, CDR1 SEHNR and CDR2 FQNEAQ (reference sequence). The CDR3 totals 13 residues, both ends included. The CDR3 loop is CASSFERSGTRDE.

In its sample, this clonotype was seen once. The V gene is TRBV7-9, the J gene TRBJ2-3; TRBD2 matches 10 bases. The length of the CDR3 is 14 residues. J gave up 6 bases and V 11 bases, and 11 bases lay outside the gene matches. Germline CDR1 and CDR2: SEHNR and FQNEAQ (reference sequence). Here the CDR3 DNA reads TGTGCCGTCCTTTTAGCGGGAGGTCCCGATACGCAGTATTTT. Protein: CAVLLAGGPDTQYF. Filled out from reference TRBV7-9 and TRBJ2-3, the complete variable domain reads DTGVSQNPRHKITKRGQNVTFRCDPISEHNRLYWYRQTLGQGPEFLTYFQNEAQLEKSRLLSDRFSAERPKGSFSTLEIQRTEQGDSAMYLCAVLLAGGPDTQYFGPGTRLTVL.

About this clonotype: In this CDR3 the conserved last residue, phenylalanine or tryptophan, is missing, so a read error is likely. Because the CDR3's place on the DNA is in doubt, the DNA is left out and the CDR3 is given as listed by TCRdb. V usage is TRBV2 and J usage is TRBJ1-1; the DNA was not used to check the table's D call, TRBD1. The CDR3 contains 16 residues when both ends are counted. Germline V gene data show CDR1 as SNHLY and CDR2 as FYNNEI. CDR3 amino acids: CASGDGGTVTQYFGPG.

This clonotype was picked up one time. The chain has TRBV11-3 and TRBJ2-1, with D uncertain. The CDR3 totals 15 residues. CDR1 is SGHNT and CDR2 is YENEEA in the germline V gene. Trimming took 1 base from V and 2 from J, leaving 9 bases between them. The CDR3 loop is CASSLGHNAYNEQFF. CDR3 sequence (DNA): TGTGCCAGCAGCTTAGGTCACAACGCCTACAATGAGCAGTTCTTC.

The gene calls are TRBV2 and TRBJ2-7; TRBD1 agrees at 8 bases. The CDR3 is 16 residues long. The V gene's germline CDR1 is SNHLY and CDR2 FYNNEI. Trimming took 6 bases from V and 9 from J; bases not matched to a gene: 19. The CDR3 DNA reads as TGTGCCAGCAGGAGACAGGGGCAGAGGAACCTGGACGCGCAGTACGTC. This sequence encodes CASRRQGQRNLDAQYV.

V and J are TRBV7-8 and TRBJ2-7; weak D call: TRBD2 (7 bases). Germline CDR1 is SGHVS and CDR2 is FQNEAQ. The V end was cut by 4 bases, the J end by 6 bases, with 16 bases between. This CDR3 is built from 14 residues. The CDR3: CASSSSGAGAEQYF. The CDR3 DNA is TGTGCCAGCAGCTCCTCGGGGGCGGGAGCCGAGCAGTACTTC.

The chain employs TRBV5-1 and TRBJ1-6; 10 nucleotides align to TRBD1. CDR1 is SGHRS, CDR2 YFSETQ, per germline. The CDR3 is made up of 13 amino acids. J lost 13 bases, V lost 4 bases, and 5 bases had no gene match. As DNA, the CDR3 is TGCGCCAGCAGCGAGGACAGGGGGAGTCCCCTCCACTTT. Translating gives CASSEDRGSPLHF.

The chain links TRBV20-1 to TRBJ2-1; D gene unclear. The CDR3 length is 12 residues. Trimming left V 4 bases short and J 11 bases short, with 15 bases between. Germline-derived CDR1 and CDR2 are DFQATT and SNEGSKA (reference sequence). CDR3 nucleotides: TGCAGTGCTACGACCATGACACCCCAGCAGTTCTTC. It specifies CSATTMTPQQFF.

This chain connects TRBV5-5 to TRBJ2-3, with D tentatively TRBD1 (5 bases). Trimming shortened V by 4 bases and J by 4 bases, and 10 bases separated the two germline ends. From germline, CDR1 is SGHKS and CDR2 YYEKEE (reference sequence). This CDR3 region has 13 residues. CDR3 nucleotide sequence: TGTGCCAGCAGCCACGACAGACCAGATACGCAGTATTTT. It encodes CASSHDRPDTQYF.

This clonotype was found a few times. The V and J genes are TRBV7-8 and TRBJ2-7; D not certain. The V gene lost 2 bases and the J gene lost 7 bases, with 15 bases spanning the gap. In germline, CDR1 is SGHVS, CDR2 FQNEAQ. This CDR3 has 14 residues. The CDR3 region is CASSLSQGADEQYF. CDR3 in DNA: TGTGCCAGCAGCTTATCGCAAGGTGCCGATGAGCAGTACTTC.

The V call is TRBV2, the J call TRBJ2-3; weak D call: TRBD2 (6 bases). The ends were cut back, 10 bases at V and 12 bases at J, with 26 bases in the middle. Germline assignment: CDR1 SNHLY and CDR2 FYNNEI. CDR3 length: 14 amino acids. The CDR3 sequence: CATSEDGGPQPQYF. CDR3 coding DNA: TGTGCCACCAGCGAAGACGGGGGTCCCCAGCCCCAGTATTTT.

This clonotype came up a few times. The genes are TRBV6-1 and TRBJ1-2; 7 positions agree with TRBD1. CDR1 MNHNS and CDR2 SASEGT come from the germline V gene. The CDR3 is 14 amino acids. J lost 3 bases, V lost 7 bases, and 8 bases had no gene match. The CDR3 coding sequence is TGTGCCAGCAAGTTCACAGGGGAGGACTATGGCTACACCTTC. It codes for CASKFTGEDYGYTF.

The rearrangement joins TRBV7-8 to TRBJ2-7; no firm D call. The CDR3 spans 18 residues. Trimming removed 2 bases from V and 1 base from J, with 21 bases in between. Germline CDR1 reads SGHVS; CDR2 reads FQNEAQ. CDR3 in amino acids: CASSLHPGPDTLSYEQYV. The CDR3 nucleotides read TGTGCCAGCAGCTTACATCCAGGCCCCGATACCCTGTCCTACGAGCAGTACGTC.

This clonotype was seen more than once but under ten times. The J gene is TRBJ1-2, the V gene TRBV2; D is uncertain. CDR3 length: 10 residues. Trimming removed 8 bases from V and 5 bases from J, with 6 bases in between. The germline V gene encodes CDR1 SNHLY and CDR2 FYNNEI. The CDR3 sequence is CASGSYGYTF. The CDR3 DNA sequence: TGTGCCAGCGGCAGTTATGGCTACACCTTC.

CDR3 sequence reads: CASSLSDQGSYEQYV. The CDR3 coding sequence is TGTGCCAGCAGCTTATCGGACCAGGGGAGCTACGAGCAGTACGTC. The gene calls are TRBV7-3 and TRBJ2-7, with D possibly matching TRBD1 (6 bases). The V gene's germline CDR1 is SGHTA and CDR2 FQGTGA. V lost 2 bases to trimming and J lost 3 bases, with 14 bases between them. The CDR3 is made up of 15 amino acids.

The CDR3 DNA sequence: TGTGCCAGCAGCTCCACTACAGGGGATGTCGAGCAGTACGTC. Translation gives CASSSTTGDVEQYV. V is TRBV7-6 and J is TRBJ2-7; 7 bases agree with TRBD1. The CDR3 has 14 residues. The germline V gene encodes CDR1 SGHVS and CDR2 FNYEAQ. V was clipped by 4 bases and J by 6 bases; unmatched bases: 9.

As to this clonotype: The conserved final phenylalanine or tryptophan is absent from the CDR3, which likely points to a read error. The DNA is omitted, as the CDR3 cannot be located on it reliably, and the CDR3 follows TCRdb's listing. The chain uses TRBV2 and TRBJ2-1; the table gives TRBD1 as D, unverified against the DNA. The CDR3 is 16 amino acids in total, end residues counted. Germline assignment: CDR1 SNHLY and CDR2 FYNNEI. The CDR3 loop reads CASSQGGGDGQDVQLV.

Concerning this clonotype: Because the CDR3 is missing its conserved closing phenylalanine or tryptophan, this is likely a read error. The DNA is omitted, as the CDR3 cannot be located on it reliably, and the CDR3 follows TCRdb's listing. The chain joins TRBV9 to TRBJ2-2. Germline V lookup: CDR1 SGDLS, CDR2 YYNGEE. The CDR3 length is 12 residues, termini included. The CDR3: CASSLLPGELIY.

The rearrangement links TRBV7-3 to TRBJ1-1; D uncertain. Germline V gives CDR1 SGHTA, CDR2 FQGTGA. CDR3 length: 13 amino acids. V lost 1 base and J 1 base, leaving 4 bases between the germline ends. The CDR3 region has the DNA TGTGCCAGCAGCTTAAGGTCGAACACTGAAGCTTTCTTT. Translated, it gives CASSLRSNTEAFF.